This T cell receptor (beta chain) was sequenced for a study of blood T cell repertoires in COVID-19. Study overall: There were acute and convalescent COVID-19 samples, and they came from the United States, Italy and Spain. PBMCs, B-cell-depleted T cells, or T cells provided the cDNA or gDNA that made up the material.

In the authors' methods: Reference gene primer amplification in the assay estimated nucleated cell counts. The assay was immunoSEQ multiplex PCR, and TCRdb's table has in-frame clones only and misses some. V, J and clone size are those of that table, while D and trimming were read from the DNA. The top ten clones hold roughly 5% of a sample with tens of thousands of clones, approximately 89% of them seen once. This clone is judged medium-sized. The V end lost 5 bases, the J end lost 1 base, and 10 bases lay between the germline ends. The CDR3 extends over 14 amino acids. The germline V gene has CDR1 SGHRS and CDR2 YFSETQ.

Sequencing was performed on peripheral blood. This sequence joins TRBV5-1 and TRBJ1-5; D is unresolved. This sequence was found in a man over 45 with active COVID-19. CDR3: CASSSDGSNQPQHF. Written as DNA, the CDR3 is TGCGCCAGCAGTTCCGACGGGAGCAATCAGCCCCAGCATTTT.